The clone carrying this T cell receptor (beta chain) occurred many times. The antigen is undetermined. These data originate in a study of T-cell memory formation after mild COVID-19. About the research overall: TCR clusters mostly belonged to single donors. Study-level results: Within pre-infection memory, some responding clones were found, suggesting cross-reactive memory joined. Clones contracting day 15 to 85 were balanced CD4/CD8; later expanders leaned CD4+. The study found contracting CD4+ clones mainly in CM and EM and contracting CD8+ clones in EMRA.

V lost 3 bases and J lost 0, with 9 bases in between. The germline gives CDR1 GTSNPN, CDR2 SVGIG (reference sequence). The length of the CDR3 is 13 residues. TCRdb re-derived calls from the 5' RACE reads in MiXCR, one entry per CDR3 protein. Counted here are roughly 240,000 distinct CDR3 sequences, less than 20% occurring once; the ten biggest clones make up around 2.2%. Sequenced material: PBMCs or a T cell subset sorted from them (not recorded which). This clonotype originated in an adult woman who had mild COVID-19 (a few samples of this study predate the infection). Cell type and time point are not known. The chain is built from TRBV30 and TRBJ2-7; a possible D gene is TRBD2 (6 bases). Here the CDR3 reads CAWRGRSSYEQYF. Here the CDR3 DNA reads TGTGCCTGGAGGGGGAGGTCCTCCTACGAGCAGTACTTC.